This TCR beta chain was observed in a study of T cell responses to AZD1222 COVID-19 vaccine. Study details: The analysis combined second doses at about 4 or about 12 weeks. Study-wide results and limits: The donors showed a predominance of white British ancestry and of females, with possible underestimation of clonal diversity. Every sample of the repertoires postdated the peak T cell response.

Repertoires were generated with immunoSEQ multiplex PCR, while TCRdb's copy carries only in-frame clones and drops some. The data hold around 75,000 clones, with roughly 81% observed a single time. The CDR3 loop spans 14 amino acids. Trimming at V came to 2 bases and at J to 6 bases, leaving 7 bases not matched to a gene. CDR1 and CDR2 from the germline V gene are MNHEY and SMNVEV (reference sequence). Turning to this clone: Its specificity is unknown.

The clonotype comes from an adult in good health. This chain uses TRBV27 with TRBJ2-7, with 7 bases fitting TRBD1. Sequenced material: peripheral blood, taken on day 0 of AZD1222 vaccination. CDR3 region: CASSLGPRGFEQYF. CDR3 DNA sequence: TGTGCCAGCAGTTTAGGTCCCAGGGGGTTCGAGCAGTACTTC.